This T cell receptor (beta chain) is from a study of human T cells and chemical hapten exposure. Study background: Doses of diphenylcyclopropenone went to the patients' scalps weekly throughout the roughly 22-week study. Study-level points and caveats: Compared with pre-sensitization or healthy control sets, expanded TCRs clustered more.

From germline, CDR1 is LNHDA and CDR2 SQIVND (reference sequence). V dropped 8 bases and J dropped 4; count of bases not matched to a gene: 8. This CDR3 is built from 16 residues. Via MiXCR, TCRdb re-called the RACE reads, giving one row per CDR3 protein. The table shows some 300,000 distinct CDR3 sequences, with about 5% occurring only once. In its sample, this clonotype was seen many times. Its cognate antigen is unknown. Time point given: pre-sensitization, week 0. Indicated treatment: therapeutic diphenylcyclopropenone sensitization with weekly scalp DPC. The sample was whole blood, taken in connection with sensitization to the hapten diphenylcyclopropenone (DPC). The sequence was collected from a woman aged 18-30 years with alopecia areata. Some clones in this sample may be carry-over from other donors' samples. The V and J genes are TRBV19 and TRBJ2-1; 13 positions agree with TRBD2. The chain's CDR3 is CASSGTSGIHYNEQFF. In nucleotides, the CDR3 is TGTGCCAGTTCCGGGACTAGCGGGATCCATTACAATGAGCAGTTCTTC.